This entry features one TCR beta chain sequence. Using immunoSEQ multiplex PCR, the repertoire was profiled, and TCRdb retains in-frame clones only, with some absent. The sample records tens of thousands of clones, roughly 92% being singletons. The data stem from a study of graft-versus-host responses after intestinal transplantation. CDR3 length equals 15 residues. The V end was cut by 5 bases, the J end by 2 bases, with 12 bases between. CDR1 is SGHNT and CDR2 is YENEEA in the germline V gene. This clonotype was sampled from a human patient who received an intestinal transplant, so some T cells may come from the graft donor. The sample here was PBMCs, taken approximately 260 days after intestinal transplant. The gene calls are TRBV11-3 and TRBJ2-2, with D hard to call. The CDR3 here is CASSPGQTNTGELFF. CDR3 DNA: TGTGCCAGCAGCCCTGGGCAGACAAACACCGGGGAGCTGTTTTTT.